Listed below are T cell receptor beta chains from one sample, sequenced in a study of graft-versus-host responses after intestinal transplantation. These TCRs' antigens remain unknown. Sequencing used immunoSEQ multiplex PCR; TCRdb keeps in-frame clones, though not all of them. The sample contains around 84,000 clones, roughly 80% of which appear only once. Source: unstimulated CD8+ T cells sorted from spleen or lymph node cells, taken before intestinal transplant. The receptors were gathered from a human donor who received an intestinal transplant. The CDR3 runs from the conserved cysteine through the conserved F or W. Fields, in order: V gene, D gene, CDR3 protein. D genes are given only for firm matches.

v_gene: TRBV6-6
d_gene: NA
CDR3aa: CASSYRAWRHEQYF

v_gene: TRBV7-9
d_gene: TRBD1
CDR3aa: CASSLEPGQSYEQYF

v_gene: TRBV4-1
d_gene: TRBD2
CDR3aa: CASSTPGLEAGELFF

v_gene: TRBV6-6
d_gene: NA
CDR3aa: CASSYSGSYGYTF

v_gene: TRBV7-9
d_gene: NA
CDR3aa: CASSQDSYEQFF

v_gene: TRBV4-1
d_gene: NA
CDR3aa: CASSQEVATYEQYF

v_gene: TRBV21-1
d_gene: NA
CDR3aa: CASSKGAPLHF

v_gene: TRBV9
d_gene: TRBD1
CDR3aa: CASSTGQGTGNTIYF

v_gene: TRBV5-6
d_gene: NA
CDR3aa: CASSPLGGDYGYTF

v_gene: TRBV5-6
d_gene: TRBD2
CDR3aa: CASSKGLAGDTDTQYF

v_gene: TRBV27
d_gene: NA
CDR3aa: CASRGWGGHYFMNTEAFF

v_gene: TRBV4-1
d_gene: NA
CDR3aa: CASSQGQAKGGPNEQFF

v_gene: TRBV9
d_gene: TRBD1
CDR3aa: CASSPKPGGVETQYF

v_gene: TRBV7-9
d_gene: TRBD2
CDR3aa: CATPSGGGPTDTQYF

v_gene: TRBV2
d_gene: NA
CDR3aa: CATAPGVSYEQYF

v_gene: TRBV7-9
d_gene: NA
CDR3aa: CASSQPLTTLRETQYF

v_gene: TRBV6-1
d_gene: TRBD1
CDR3aa: CASGTGRNQPQHF

v_gene: TRBV15
d_gene: NA
CDR3aa: CATSGTSANEKLFF

v_gene: TRBV4-1
d_gene: NA
CDR3aa: CASSYIYSNQPQHF

v_gene: TRBV4-1
d_gene: TRBD2
CDR3aa: CASSQGLAGVRYEQYF

v_gene: TRBV27
d_gene: NA
CDR3aa: CASSSGGELFF

v_gene: TRBV28
d_gene: NA
CDR3aa: CASSLGTGELFF

v_gene: TRBV14
d_gene: NA
CDR3aa: CASSQGKGAKNIQYF

v_gene: TRBV4-1
d_gene: NA
CDR3aa: CASSQDPHSTDTQYF

v_gene: TRBV6-6
d_gene: NA
CDR3aa: CASSRGGRGDGGELFF

v_gene: TRBV5-4
d_gene: NA
CDR3aa: CASSLVGVATTGELFF

v_gene: TRBV28
d_gene: NA
CDR3aa: CASSLFQQTYEQYF

v_gene: TRBV28
d_gene: NA
CDR3aa: CASSLLRGHRRSYNEQFF

v_gene: TRBV13
d_gene: NA
CDR3aa: CASSLKGGHGDTQYF

v_gene: TRBV18
d_gene: NA
CDR3aa: CASSPPGNTEAFF

v_gene: TRBV27
d_gene: TRBD2
CDR3aa: CASSLIGTSGIETQYF

v_gene: TRBV5-1
d_gene: TRBD1
CDR3aa: CASSWTGFGNEQFF

v_gene: TRBV5-6
d_gene: NA
CDR3aa: CASSPQGGGYTF

v_gene: TRBV30
d_gene: NA
CDR3aa: CALKRGNTIYF

v_gene: TRBV28
d_gene: TRBD1
CDR3aa: CASSLGGTGPIPVNTGELFF